This T cell receptor (beta chain) is drawn from a study of a mutant IDH1 vaccine in newly diagnosed glioma. In the study overall: Radiotherapy, temozolomide, or both had been given previously, and both were given to most.

TCRdb keeps only in-frame clones here, not all; method: immunoSEQ multiplex PCR. This sample yields about 88,000 clones, of which about 80% are seen a single time; roughly 5.3% belongs to the top ten. Documented time point: baseline, week 1 (first vaccination visit). Treatment in this sample: pre-vaccination baseline after standard-of-care therapy. This CDR3 comprises 16 residues. The ends were cut back, 4 bases at V and 0 bases at J, with 12 bases in the middle. CDR1 and CDR2 (germline): MNHEY, SMNVEV (reference sequence). This clone turned up a few times. What it binds is not known. Study results and caveats: There were vaccine-induced immune responses in just over 90% of the patients.

The rearrangement uses TRBV27 and TRBJ1-4; D is unresolved. This TCR was sampled from a man aged 40-55 years with glioma. Some clones in this sample may be carry-over from other donors' samples. Material: PBMCs, obtained from a glioma patient treated with radiotherapy, temozolomide or both. CDR3 in DNA: TGTGCCAGCAGTTCCCGTATACGGGCAACTAATGAAAAACTGTTTTTT. Residues: CASSSRIRATNEKLFF.